This T cell receptor beta chain was captured by sequencing in a study of blood T cell repertoires in COVID-19. Per the study methods: Estimated nucleated cell counts came from reference gene primer amplification. Measured with immunoSEQ multiplex PCR; TCRdb has only the in-frame clones, and not every one. D and trimming come from the DNA, and the V and J calls and clone size come from that table. There are about 210,000 clones in the sample; around 89% occur only once, and around 4.8% lies in the top ten. CDR3 length equals 18 residues. Sample: peripheral blood. The sequence derives from a woman aged 40 to 50 with acute or convalescent COVID-19. The chain links TRBV12-2 to TRBJ1-4; TRBD1 was called by the table and not checked on the DNA. TRBV12-2 is annotated as a pseudogene. The CDR3 nucleotides are TGTGCAAGTCGGCTCTTAGACAGGGGCCAAAGACCGAATGAAAAACTGTTTTTT. Its protein is CASRLLDRGQRPNEKLFF.